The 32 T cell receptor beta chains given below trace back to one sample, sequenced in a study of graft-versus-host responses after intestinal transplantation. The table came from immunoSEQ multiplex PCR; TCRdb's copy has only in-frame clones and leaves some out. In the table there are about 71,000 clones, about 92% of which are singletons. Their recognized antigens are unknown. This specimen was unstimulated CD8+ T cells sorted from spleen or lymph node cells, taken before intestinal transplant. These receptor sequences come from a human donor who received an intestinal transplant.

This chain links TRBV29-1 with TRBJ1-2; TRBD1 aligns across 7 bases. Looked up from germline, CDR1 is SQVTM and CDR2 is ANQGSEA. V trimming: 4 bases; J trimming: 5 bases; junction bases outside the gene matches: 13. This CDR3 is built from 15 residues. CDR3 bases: TGCAGCGTTGCGGAGACCAAACCAGGGGGTTATGGCTACACCTTC. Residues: CSVAETKPGGYGYTF.

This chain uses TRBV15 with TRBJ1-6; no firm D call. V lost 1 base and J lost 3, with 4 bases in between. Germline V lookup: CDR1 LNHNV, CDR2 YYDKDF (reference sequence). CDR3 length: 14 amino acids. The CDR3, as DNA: TGTGCCACCAGCAGAGCGGGCTATAATTCACCCCTCCACTTT. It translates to CATSRAGYNSPLHF.

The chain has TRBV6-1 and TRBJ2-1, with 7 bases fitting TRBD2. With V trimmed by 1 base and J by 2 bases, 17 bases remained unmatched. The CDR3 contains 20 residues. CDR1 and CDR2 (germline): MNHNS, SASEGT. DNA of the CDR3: TGTGCCAGCAGTGAAGTTTCGGAGACTAGCACGACGACCCCCTACAATGAGCAGTTCTTC. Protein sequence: CASSEVSETSTTTPYNEQFF.

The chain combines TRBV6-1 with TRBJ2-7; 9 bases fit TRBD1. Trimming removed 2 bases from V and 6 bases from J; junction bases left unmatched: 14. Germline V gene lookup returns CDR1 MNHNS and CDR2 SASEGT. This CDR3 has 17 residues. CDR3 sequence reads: CASSERMWGQGSGEQYF. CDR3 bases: TGTGCCAGCAGTGAAAGGATGTGGGGACAGGGAAGTGGCGAGCAGTACTTC.

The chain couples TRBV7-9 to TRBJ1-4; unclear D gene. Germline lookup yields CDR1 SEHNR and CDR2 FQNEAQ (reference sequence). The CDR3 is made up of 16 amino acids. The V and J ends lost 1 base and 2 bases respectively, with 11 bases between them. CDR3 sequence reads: CASSLGPQPTNEKLFF. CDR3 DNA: TGTGCCAGCAGCTTAGGGCCACAGCCCACTAATGAAAAACTGTTTTTT.

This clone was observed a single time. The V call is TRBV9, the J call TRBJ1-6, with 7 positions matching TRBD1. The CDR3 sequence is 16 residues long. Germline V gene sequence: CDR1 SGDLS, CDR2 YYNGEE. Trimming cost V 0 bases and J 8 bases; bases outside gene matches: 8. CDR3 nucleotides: TGTGCCAGCAGCGTAGGAGGGGGCCCCACGGATTCACCCCTCCACTTT. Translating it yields CASSVGGGPTDSPLHF.

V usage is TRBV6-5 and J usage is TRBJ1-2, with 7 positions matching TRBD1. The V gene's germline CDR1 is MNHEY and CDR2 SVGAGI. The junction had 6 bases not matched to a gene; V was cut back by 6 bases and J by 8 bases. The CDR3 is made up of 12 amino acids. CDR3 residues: CASSDRVFGYTF. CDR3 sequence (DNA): TGTGCCAGCAGCGACAGGGTCTTCGGCTACACCTTC.

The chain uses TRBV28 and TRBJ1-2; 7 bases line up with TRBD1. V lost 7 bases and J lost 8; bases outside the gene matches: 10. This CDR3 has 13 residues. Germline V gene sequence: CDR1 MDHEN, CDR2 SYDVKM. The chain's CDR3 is CASTSDRASGYTF. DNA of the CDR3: TGTGCCAGCACCTCAGACAGGGCTTCGGGCTACACCTTC.

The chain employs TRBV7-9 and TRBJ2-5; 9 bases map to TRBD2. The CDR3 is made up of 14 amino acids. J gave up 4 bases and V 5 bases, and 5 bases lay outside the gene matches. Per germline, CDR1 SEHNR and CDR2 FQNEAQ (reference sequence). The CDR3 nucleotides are TGTGCCAGCAGCCGGAGCGGGGGGCGAGAGACCCAGTACTTC. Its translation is CASSRSGGRETQYF.

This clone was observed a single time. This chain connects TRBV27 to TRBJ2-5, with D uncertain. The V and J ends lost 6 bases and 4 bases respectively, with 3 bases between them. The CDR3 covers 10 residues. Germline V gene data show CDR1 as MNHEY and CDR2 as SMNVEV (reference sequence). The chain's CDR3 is CASRRETQYF. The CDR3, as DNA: TGTGCCAGCAGGCGAGAGACCCAGTACTTC.

CDR3 region: CASGGQGREKLFF. The CDR3 DNA reads TGTGCCAGCGGGGGACAGGGTAGAGAAAAACTGTTTTTT. The rearrangement links TRBV7-9 to TRBJ1-4, with TRBD1 matching 9 bases. Trimming at V came to 8 bases and at J to 8 bases, leaving 6 bases not matched to a gene. The CDR3 contains 13 residues. Germline V gene sequence: CDR1 SEHNR, CDR2 FQNEAQ (reference sequence).

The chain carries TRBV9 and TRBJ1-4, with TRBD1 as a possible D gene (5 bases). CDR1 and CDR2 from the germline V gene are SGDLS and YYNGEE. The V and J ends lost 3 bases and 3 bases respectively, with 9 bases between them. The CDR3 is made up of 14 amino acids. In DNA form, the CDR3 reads TGTGCCAGCAGCGCGGGGGACTCTAATGAAAAACTGTTTTTT. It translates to CASSAGDSNEKLFF.

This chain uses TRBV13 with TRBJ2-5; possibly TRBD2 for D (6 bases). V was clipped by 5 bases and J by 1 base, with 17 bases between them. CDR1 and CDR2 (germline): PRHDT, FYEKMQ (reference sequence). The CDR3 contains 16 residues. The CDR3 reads CASSLGVAVGQETQYF. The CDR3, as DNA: TGTGCCAGCAGCCTGGGGGTAGCGGTGGGCCAAGAGACCCAGTACTTC.

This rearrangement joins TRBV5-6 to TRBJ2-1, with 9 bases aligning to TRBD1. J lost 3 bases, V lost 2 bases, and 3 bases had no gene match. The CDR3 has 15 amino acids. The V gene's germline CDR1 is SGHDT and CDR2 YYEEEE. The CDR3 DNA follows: TGTGCCAGCAGCTTAGGGACAGGGATCTACAATGAGCAGTTCTTC. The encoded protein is CASSLGTGIYNEQFF.

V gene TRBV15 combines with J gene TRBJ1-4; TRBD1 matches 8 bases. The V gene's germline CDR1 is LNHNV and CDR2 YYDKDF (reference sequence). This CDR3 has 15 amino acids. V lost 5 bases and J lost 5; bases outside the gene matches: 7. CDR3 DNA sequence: TGTGCCACCAGCTACAGGGGGGGGGTAAATGAAAAACTGTTTTTT. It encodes CATSYRGGVNEKLFF. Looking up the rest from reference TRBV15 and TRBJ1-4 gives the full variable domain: DAMVIQNPRYQVTQFGKPVTLSCSQTLNHNVMYWYQQKSSQAPKLLFHYYDKDFNNEADTPDNFQSRRPNTSFCFLDIRSPGLGDTAMYLCATSYRGGVNEKLFFGSGTQLSVL.

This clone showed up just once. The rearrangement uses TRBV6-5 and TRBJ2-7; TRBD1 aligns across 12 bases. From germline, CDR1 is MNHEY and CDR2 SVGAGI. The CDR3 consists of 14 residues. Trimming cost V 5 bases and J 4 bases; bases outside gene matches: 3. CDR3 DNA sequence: TGTGCCAGCAGTGCGGGACAGGGGGCTTACGAGCAGTACTTC. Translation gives CASSAGQGAYEQYF.

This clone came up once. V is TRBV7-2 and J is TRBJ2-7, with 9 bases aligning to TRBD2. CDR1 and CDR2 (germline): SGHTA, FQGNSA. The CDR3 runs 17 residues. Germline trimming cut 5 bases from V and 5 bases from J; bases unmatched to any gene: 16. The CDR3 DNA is TGTGCCAGCAGCCAATTCCAGCGGGGGGTAATAGGAGACGAGCAGTACTTC. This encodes CASSQFQRGVIGDEQYF.

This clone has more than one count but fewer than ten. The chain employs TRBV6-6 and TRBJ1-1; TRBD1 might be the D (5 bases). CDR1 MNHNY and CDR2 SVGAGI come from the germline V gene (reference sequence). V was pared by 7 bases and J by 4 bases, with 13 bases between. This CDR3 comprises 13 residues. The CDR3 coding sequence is TGTGCCAGCACCCTTATAAGGGGCACTGAAGCTTTCTTT. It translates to CASTLIRGTEAFF.

CDR3 in amino acids: CASSKKSQDEAFF. CDR3 nucleotide sequence: TGTGCCAGCAGCAAAAAGAGCCAGGATGAAGCTTTCTTT. The V and J genes are TRBV9 and TRBJ1-1; D is undetermined. The germline gives CDR1 SGDLS, CDR2 YYNGEE. The CDR3 extends over 13 amino acids. The V end was cut by 4 bases, the J end by 7 bases, with 14 bases between.

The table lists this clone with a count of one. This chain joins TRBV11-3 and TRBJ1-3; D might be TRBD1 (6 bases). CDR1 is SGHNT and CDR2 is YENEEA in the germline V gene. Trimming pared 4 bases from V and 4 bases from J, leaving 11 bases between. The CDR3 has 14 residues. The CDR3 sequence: CASSSRDTGNTIYF. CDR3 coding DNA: TGTGCCAGCAGCTCCCGGGACACAGGAAACACCATATATTTT.

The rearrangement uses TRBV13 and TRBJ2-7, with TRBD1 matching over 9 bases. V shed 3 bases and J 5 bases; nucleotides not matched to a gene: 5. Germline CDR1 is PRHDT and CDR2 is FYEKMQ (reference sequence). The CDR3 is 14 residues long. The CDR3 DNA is TGTGCCAGCAGCTTTGGGACAGGGTGGGACGAGCAGTACTTC. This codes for CASSFGTGWDEQYF.

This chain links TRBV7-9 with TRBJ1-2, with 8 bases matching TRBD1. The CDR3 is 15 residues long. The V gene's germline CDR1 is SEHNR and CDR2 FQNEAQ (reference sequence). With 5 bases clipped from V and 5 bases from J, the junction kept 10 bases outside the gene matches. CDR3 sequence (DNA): TGTGCCAGCAGCCCCCCTGGGACAGGCGAATATGGCTACACCTTC. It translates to CASSPPGTGEYGYTF.

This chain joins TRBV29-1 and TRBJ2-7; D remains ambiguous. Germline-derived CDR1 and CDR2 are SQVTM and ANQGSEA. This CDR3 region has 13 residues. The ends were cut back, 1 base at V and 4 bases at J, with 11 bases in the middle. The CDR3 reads CSVEANGEYEQYF. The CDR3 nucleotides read TGCAGCGTTGAAGCCAACGGAGAATACGAGCAGTACTTC.

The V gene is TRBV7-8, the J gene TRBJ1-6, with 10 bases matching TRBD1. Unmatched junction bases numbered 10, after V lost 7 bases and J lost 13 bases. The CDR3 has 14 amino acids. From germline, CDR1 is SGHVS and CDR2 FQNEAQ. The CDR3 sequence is CASTAGTGDFPLHF. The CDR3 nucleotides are TGTGCCAGCACCGCCGGGACAGGGGATTTCCCCCTCCACTTT.

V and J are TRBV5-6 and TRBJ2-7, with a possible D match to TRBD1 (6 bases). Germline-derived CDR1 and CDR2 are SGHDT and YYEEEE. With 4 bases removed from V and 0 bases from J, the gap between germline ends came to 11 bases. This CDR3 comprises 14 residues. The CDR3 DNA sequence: TGTGCCAGCAGCCCCGGGACACACTCCTACGAGCAGTACTTC. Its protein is CASSPGTHSYEQYF.

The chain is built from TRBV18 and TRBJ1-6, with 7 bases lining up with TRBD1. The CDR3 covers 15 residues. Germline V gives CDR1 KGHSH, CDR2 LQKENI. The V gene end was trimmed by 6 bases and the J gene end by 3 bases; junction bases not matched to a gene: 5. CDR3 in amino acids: CASSGTDSYNSPLHF. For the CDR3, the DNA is TGTGCCAGCTCCGGGACAGACAGCTATAATTCACCCCTCCACTTT.

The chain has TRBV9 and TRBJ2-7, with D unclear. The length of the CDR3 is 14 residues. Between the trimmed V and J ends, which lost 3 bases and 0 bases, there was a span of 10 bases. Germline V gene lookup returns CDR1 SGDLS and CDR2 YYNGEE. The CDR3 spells CASSATYASYEQYF. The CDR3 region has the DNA TGTGCCAGCAGCGCGACTTACGCCTCCTACGAGCAGTACTTC.

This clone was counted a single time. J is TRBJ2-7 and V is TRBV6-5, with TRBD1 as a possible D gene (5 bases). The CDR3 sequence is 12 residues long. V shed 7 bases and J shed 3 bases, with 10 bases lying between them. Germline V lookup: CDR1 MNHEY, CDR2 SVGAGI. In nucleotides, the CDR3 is TGTGCCAGCAAAACCACAGGCTACGAGCAGTACTTC. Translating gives CASKTTGYEQYF.

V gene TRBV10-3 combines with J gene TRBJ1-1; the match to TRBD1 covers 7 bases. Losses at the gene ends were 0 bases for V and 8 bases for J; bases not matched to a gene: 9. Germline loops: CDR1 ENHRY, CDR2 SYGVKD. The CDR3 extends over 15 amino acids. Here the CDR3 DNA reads TGTGCCATCAGTGAGTCGGATCAGGGGGGCACGGAAGCTTTCTTT. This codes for CAISESDQGGTEAFF.

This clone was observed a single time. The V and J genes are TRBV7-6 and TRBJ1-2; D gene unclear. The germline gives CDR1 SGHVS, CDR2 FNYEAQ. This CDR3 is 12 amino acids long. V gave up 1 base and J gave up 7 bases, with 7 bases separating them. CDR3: CASSLGAGGYTF. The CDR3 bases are TGTGCCAGCAGCTTAGGGGCCGGTGGCTACACCTTC.

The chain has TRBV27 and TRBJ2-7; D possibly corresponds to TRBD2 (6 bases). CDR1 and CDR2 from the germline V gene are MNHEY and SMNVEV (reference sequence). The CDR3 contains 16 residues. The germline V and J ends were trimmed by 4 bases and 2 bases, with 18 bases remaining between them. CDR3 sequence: CASSSSTGTSPYEQYF. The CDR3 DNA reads TGTGCCAGCAGTTCGTCCACCGGGACTTCCCCCTACGAGCAGTACTTC.

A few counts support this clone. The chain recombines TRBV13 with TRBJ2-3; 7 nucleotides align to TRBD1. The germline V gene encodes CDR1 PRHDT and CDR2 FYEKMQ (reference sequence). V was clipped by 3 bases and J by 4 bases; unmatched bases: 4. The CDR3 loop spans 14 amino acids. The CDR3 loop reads CASSFEGAADTQYF. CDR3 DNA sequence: TGTGCCAGCAGCTTTGAGGGGGCGGCAGATACGCAGTATTTT.